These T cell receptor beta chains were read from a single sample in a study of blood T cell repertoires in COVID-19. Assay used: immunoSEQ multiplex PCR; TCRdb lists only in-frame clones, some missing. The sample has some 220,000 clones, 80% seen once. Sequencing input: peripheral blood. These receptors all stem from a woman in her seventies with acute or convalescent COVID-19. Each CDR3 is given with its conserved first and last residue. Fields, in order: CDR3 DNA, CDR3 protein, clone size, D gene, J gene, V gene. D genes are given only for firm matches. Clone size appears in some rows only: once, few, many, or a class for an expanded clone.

DNA: TGTGCCAGCAGCTTAAGTATGACAGGGGATAATGAAAAACTGTTTTTT
CDR3: CASSLSMTGDNEKLFF
size: -
D: TRBD1
J: TRBJ1-4
V: TRBV7-2

DNA: TGTGCCAGCAGTTCGAACGGGGCGGCAGGGGTTCAGCCCCAGCATTTT
CDR3: CASSSNGAAGVQPQHF
size: -
D: -
J: TRBJ1-5
V: TRBV6-6

DNA: TGTGCCAGCAGCAGTTTTTGGAGCACCGGGGAGCTGTTTTTT
CDR3: CASSSFWSTGELFF
size: -
D: -
J: TRBJ2-2
V: TRBV21-1

DNA: TGTGCCAGCAGTTACTCGAGAACAGGGCCGAGGCCCCTCCACTTT
CDR3: CASSYSRTGPRPLHF
size: -
D: -
J: TRBJ1-6
V: TRBV6-5

DNA: TGTGCCAGTAATGGGGGGGGCTGGGAGCCCCAGCATTTT
CDR3: CASNGGGWEPQHF
size: once
D: -
J: TRBJ1-5
V: TRBV19

DNA: TGTGCCAGCAGCTCCTACGGCGGGGAGGTATACAATGAGCAGTTCTTC
CDR3: CASSSYGGEVYNEQFF
size: -
D: -
J: TRBJ2-1
V: TRBV7-9

DNA: TGTGCCAGTACTACTGTCGCGGGGGGTCAGACCTACAATGAGCAGTTCTTC
CDR3: CASTTVAGGQTYNEQFF
size: -
D: TRBD2
J: TRBJ2-1
V: TRBV19

DNA: TGTGCCAGCAGCATCCGACAGGGGGAAAAACTGTTTTTT
CDR3: CASSIRQGEKLFF
size: -
D: TRBD1
J: TRBJ1-4
V: TRBV6-5

DNA: TGTGCCAGCAGCTCACAGGGAGCGGTGAACACTGAAGCTTTCTTT
CDR3: CASSSQGAVNTEAFF
size: -
D: -
J: TRBJ1-1
V: TRBV7-3

DNA: TGTGCCAGCAGAGACTCCACGATCATGAACACTGAAGCTTTCTTT
CDR3: CASRDSTIMNTEAFF
size: -
D: -
J: TRBJ1-1
V: TRBV7-2

DNA: TGTGCCAGCTCCATACAGGGCTATAATTCACCCCTCCACTTT
CDR3: CASSIQGYNSPLHF
size: -
D: -
J: TRBJ1-6
V: TRBV6-6

DNA: TGTGCCAGCTCACCCCAGGGGGCGCAAGAGGGGGCTTTCTTT
CDR3: CASSPQGAQEGAFF
size: -
D: TRBD1
J: TRBJ1-1
V: TRBV18

DNA: TGCGCCAGCAGCTTGGATGGACAGCCTTACAATGAGCAGTTCTTC
CDR3: CASSLDGQPYNEQFF
size: -
D: -
J: TRBJ2-1
V: TRBV5-1

DNA: TGTGCCAGCTCACCTGATCAGGACCGGGGTCAGCCCCAGCATTTT
CDR3: CASSPDQDRGQPQHF
size: -
D: -
J: TRBJ1-5
V: TRBV18

DNA: TGTGCCACCAGTGATTCGCCCAGATTGACAGGGGCGACACCAGATACGCAGTATTTT
CDR3: CATSDSPRLTGATPDTQYF
size: -
D: TRBD1
J: TRBJ2-3
V: TRBV24-1

DNA: TGTGCCAGCTCGTCGTGGGGACAGGGGGCCCGGAACACTGAAGCTTTCTTT
CDR3: CASSSWGQGARNTEAFF
size: -
D: TRBD1
J: TRBJ1-1
V: TRBV18

DNA: TGCGCCAGCAGCCAATGGGGACTAGCGGAGAACATTCAGTACTTC
CDR3: CASSQWGLAENIQYF
size: -
D: TRBD2
J: TRBJ2-4
V: TRBV4-1

DNA: TGTGCCAGCAGCCAATCGCGGAGGGGCGGAGAGACCTACAATGAGCAGTTCTTC
CDR3: CASSQSRRGGETYNEQFF
size: -
D: -
J: TRBJ2-1
V: TRBV3-1/TRBV3-2

DNA: TGTGCCAGCAGCTTAGGTCGGACAGGAGGGAACAATGAGCAGTTCTTC
CDR3: CASSLGRTGGNNEQFF
size: few
D: -
J: TRBJ2-1
V: TRBV7-2

DNA: TGCGCCAGTCAGAGACAGGGAACAACAGATACGCAGTATTTT
CDR3: CASQRQGTTDTQYF
size: -
D: TRBD1
J: TRBJ2-3
V: TRBV10-2

DNA: TGTGCCAGCAGTTATAGTTACCAGGGTAGCACAGATACGCAGTATTTT
CDR3: CASSYSYQGSTDTQYF
size: -
D: -
J: TRBJ2-3
V: TRBV6-2/TRBV6-3

DNA: TGTGCCAGCAGCCCGATCCTCCGGGACAGGGGCACTGAAGCTTTCTTT
CDR3: CASSPILRDRGTEAFF
size: -
D: TRBD1
J: TRBJ1-1
V: TRBV3-1/TRBV3-2

DNA: TGTGCCACCAGCAGAGATACGGGTGAAGCTTTCTTT
CDR3: CATSRDTGEAFF
size: -
D: -
J: TRBJ1-1
V: TRBV15

DNA: TGTGCCAGTACTAAGAGGGTGGCAGGCAATTCACCCCTCCACTTT
CDR3: CASTKRVAGNSPLHF
size: -
D: -
J: TRBJ1-6
V: TRBV19

DNA: TGCGCCAGCGGGGACATCGGAAATTCACCCCTCCACTTT
CDR3: CASGDIGNSPLHF
size: -
D: -
J: TRBJ1-6
V: TRBV5-1

DNA: TGTGCCAGCAGTTTTGGTCGGAGTGAAGCTTTCTTT
CDR3: CASSFGRSEAFF
size: -
D: -
J: TRBJ1-1
V: TRBV12-3/TRBV12-4

DNA: TGCGCCAGCAGCCAAGGTTCACAGGCAGGGGGTAACAATGAGCAGTTCTTC
CDR3: CASSQGSQAGGNNEQFF
size: -
D: TRBD1
J: TRBJ2-1
V: TRBV4-1

DNA: TGTGCCAGCTCACCGGTAGGAGGGACCCAGTACTTC
CDR3: CASSPVGGTQYF
size: -
D: -
J: TRBJ2-5
V: TRBV18

DNA: TGTGCCAGCAGCTTAGGTGGCGGGGTAGCCTACAATGAGCAGTTCTTC
CDR3: CASSLGGGVAYNEQFF
size: -
D: -
J: TRBJ2-1
V: TRBV11-3

DNA: TGTGCCAGCAGCCGGACTAGCGGGAGCACAGATACGCAGTATTTT
CDR3: CASSRTSGSTDTQYF
size: -
D: TRBD2
J: TRBJ2-3
V: TRBV7-3

DNA: TGCGCCAGCAGTGAGTCGACTCCCTACGAGCAGTACTTC
CDR3: CASSESTPYEQYF
size: -
D: -
J: TRBJ2-7
V: TRBV10-2

DNA: TGCGCCAGCAGCTTGACTAGCGGCACCTACGAGCAGTACTTC
CDR3: CASSLTSGTYEQYF
size: -
D: TRBD2
J: TRBJ2-7
V: TRBV5-1

DNA: TGTGCCAGCAGCTTCAGGGGGCGGACCGGGGAGCTGTTTTTT
CDR3: CASSFRGRTGELFF
size: once
D: TRBD1
J: TRBJ2-2
V: TRBV9

DNA: TGTGCCAGCAGTCCGCAGGGCCACGAGCAGTACTTC
CDR3: CASSPQGHEQYF
size: few
D: -
J: TRBJ2-7
V: TRBV27

DNA: TGTGCCAGCAGCCAAGGGGGGACATCCCACATGAACACTGAAGCTTTCTTT
CDR3: CASSQGGTSHMNTEAFF
size: -
D: -
J: TRBJ1-1
V: TRBV4-2

DNA: TGTGCCAGCAGTTACATGGGTCAGGGACAAGAGACCCAGTACTTC
CDR3: CASSYMGQGQETQYF
size: -
D: -
J: TRBJ2-5
V: TRBV6-2/TRBV6-3

DNA: TGTGCCTGGAGTATAGCGGGGGGGTCCCCCTACAATGAGCAGTTCTTC
CDR3: CAWSIAGGSPYNEQFF
size: few
D: TRBD2
J: TRBJ2-1
V: TRBV30

DNA: TGTGCCATCAGTGACAGAGGCAATGAAAAACTGTTTTTT
CDR3: CAISDRGNEKLFF
size: -
D: -
J: TRBJ1-4
V: TRBV10-3

DNA: TGTGCCAGCAGCTTACGGCCTAGCGGGGTAACCCAAGAGACCCAGTACTTC
CDR3: CASSLRPSGVTQETQYF
size: -
D: TRBD2
J: TRBJ2-5
V: TRBV5-6

DNA: TGTGCCAGCAGTTTGGGACTAGGTGAGACCCAGTACTTC
CDR3: CASSLGLGETQYF
size: -
D: TRBD2
J: TRBJ2-5
V: TRBV12-3/TRBV12-4

DNA: TGTGCCGGGGATCGGGGGTTCAATCAGCCCCAGCATTTT
CDR3: CAGDRGFNQPQHF
size: -
D: -
J: TRBJ1-5
V: TRBV30

DNA: TGTGCCAGCTCACCGGACAGGGAGTATGGCTACACCTTC
CDR3: CASSPDREYGYTF
size: -
D: TRBD1
J: TRBJ1-2
V: TRBV18

DNA: TGTGCCAGCAGTTTTACGAGCCTCTTTTTT
CDR3: CASSFTSLFF
size: -
D: -
J: TRBJ2-3
V: TRBV12-3/TRBV12-4

DNA: TGTGCCAGCAGCAGGGGGCGGGGTGAGCAGTTCTTC
CDR3: CASSRGRGEQFF
size: -
D: -
J: TRBJ2-1
V: TRBV5-4

DNA: TGTGCCGGGAGATCCGAGGGCGGAAGGAGAGCCGGCGACGGCTACACCTTC
CDR3: CAGRSEGGRRAGDGYTF
size: -
D: -
J: TRBJ1-2
V: TRBV30